This T cell receptor (beta chain) emerged from a study of monozygotic twins with inflammatory bowel disease. This CDR3 has 17 amino acids. CDR1 MNHEY and CDR2 SMNVEV come from the germline V gene (reference sequence). TCRalpha along with TCRbeta cDNA was subjected to two nested PCRs lasting approximately 17 and 9 cycles. TCRdb re-called the 5' RACE reads and shows each CDR3 protein once, DNA omitted. The table lists fewer than 200,000 distinct CDR3 sequences. Whole blood, unsorted for T cells, was the source of total RNA. The source is a human donor with ulcerative colitis or Crohn's disease, or a healthy co-twin of an affected twin (not recorded which). The chain uses TRBV27 and TRBJ2-3; TCRdb's D call of TRBD1 is untestable without DNA. Material for sequencing was blood. The CDR3 is CASSFFVSTGGPDTQYF.